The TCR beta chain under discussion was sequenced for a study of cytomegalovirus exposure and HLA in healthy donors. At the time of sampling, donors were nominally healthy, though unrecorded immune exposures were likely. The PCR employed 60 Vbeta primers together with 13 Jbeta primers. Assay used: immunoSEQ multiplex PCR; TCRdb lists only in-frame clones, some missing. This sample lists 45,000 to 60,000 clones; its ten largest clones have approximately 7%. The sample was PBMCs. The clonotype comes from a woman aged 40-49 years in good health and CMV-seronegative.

The DNA for the CDR3 is TGCGCCAGCAGCTTGGCGGGACAGACAAATCAGCCCCAGCATTTT. Its translation is CASSLAGQTNQPQHF. The gene calls are TRBV5-1 and TRBJ1-5, with TRBD1 matching over 7 bases. Trimming took 0 bases from V and 4 from J; bases not matched to a gene: 4. The CDR3 totals 15 residues. Germline lookup yields CDR1 SGHRS and CDR2 YFSETQ.